The entry that follows covers one T cell receptor (beta chain) sequence. The antigen remains unidentified. The data are from a study of cytomegalovirus exposure and HLA in healthy donors. Study-wide context: A later analysis reported the roughly 120 validation repertoires used the same platform as the roughly 700 first-cohort repertoires.

V was clipped by 2 bases and J by 8 bases, with 12 bases between them. The CDR3 contains 14 residues. Germline loops: CDR1 SNHLY, CDR2 FYNNEI. Only in-frame clones appear in the TCRdb table, and some are missing; sequencing was by immunoSEQ multiplex PCR. The sample has about 160,000 clones, roughly 90% seen once. Study-wide findings and caveats: Reportedly, cytomegalovirus status was diagnosed with high sensitivity and specificity. The authors enumerated some 160 TCR beta chains as linked to cytomegalovirus.

The donors belonged to the roughly 120-subject validation cohort, separate from the approximately 670-subject first cohort. What was sequenced was PBMCs. The gene calls are TRBV2 and TRBJ1-4, with D unclear. This receptor was obtained from a woman under 30 in good health and CMV-seronegative. This chain's CDR3 is CASSEHLGGEKLFF. The CDR3, as DNA: TGTGCCAGCAGTGAACATTTAGGAGGAGAAAAACTGTTTTTT.